This note documents a single T cell receptor (beta chain) sequence. Its antigen is not identified. The entry originates in a study of blood T cells in healthy people across ages. The second PCR ran roughly 6 to 11 cycles with a sample-barcoded 5' primer and J-beta primers. MiXCR, applied by TCRdb to the 5' RACE reads, yields one record per CDR3 protein. The sample lists around 520,000 distinct CDR3 sequences, roughly a quarter seen once, with over 3.5% in the top ten. This CDR3 contains 18 residues. The study, taken as a whole, reports: When set beside aged donors, long-lived donors presented more naive CD4+ cells and higher diversity.

These data are also associated with another study on T cells of mothers and their children. According to that study: Three healthy Caucasian mothers gave samples, and so did their six children. Persistent microchimeric T cell clones were sought, and none were detected.

The sequenced sample was blood. The chain couples TRBV21-1 to TRBJ2-7; the table names TRBD1, a call not compared with the DNA. TRBV21-1 is termed a pseudogene. The clonotype originates from a boy aged 2-9 years in good health. CDR3 residues: CASSSPEPIPGDSYEQYF. CDR3 sequence (DNA): TGTGCCAGCAGCTCCCCAGAACCTATCCCGGGGGATTCCTACGAGCAGTACTTC.